This TCR beta chain originates from a study of cytomegalovirus exposure and HLA in healthy donors. Findings of the study overall: A few of the chains that were CMV-associated were confirmed in vitro to be specific for CMV antigens. Researchers catalogued 150 or so TCR beta chains as cytomegalovirus-associated. Published work reported that the classifier diagnosed cytomegalovirus status with high specificity and sensitivity.

For this clone: What it binds is unknown.

PCR used 60 Vbeta primers and 13 Jbeta primers. Clones were sequenced by immunoSEQ multiplex PCR, and TCRdb holds only the in-frame ones, with some missing. The table lists about 150,000 clones, approximately 71% of them singletons. The CDR3 length is 14 residues. CDR1 is MNHNS and CDR2 is SASEGT in the germline V gene. The ends were cut back, 8 bases at V and 5 bases at J, with 18 bases in the middle. The sequence derives from a man between 25 and 39 years old in good health and CMV-seropositive. Sequencing was carried out using PBMCs. This chain connects TRBV6-1 to TRBJ2-5; the D gene is possibly TRBD2 (6 bases). CDR3 residues: CASARERFVETQYF. The CDR3 DNA reads as TGTGCCAGCGCCCGGGAGAGGTTTGTTGAGACCCAGTACTTC.